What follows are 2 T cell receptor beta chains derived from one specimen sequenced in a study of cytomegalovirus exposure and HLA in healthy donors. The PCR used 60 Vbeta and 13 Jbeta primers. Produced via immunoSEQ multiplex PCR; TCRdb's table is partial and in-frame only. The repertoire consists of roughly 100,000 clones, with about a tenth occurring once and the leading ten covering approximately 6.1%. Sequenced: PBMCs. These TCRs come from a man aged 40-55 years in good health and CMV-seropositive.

Here the CDR3 reads CASSPLRGPTTEAFF. The CDR3 DNA sequence: TGTGCCAGCAGTCCCCTCAGGGGCCCCACCACTGAAGCTTTCTTT. The chain is built from TRBV27 and TRBJ1-1; maybe TRBD1 (6 bases). The CDR3 spans 15 residues. The ends were cut back, 5 bases at V and 4 bases at J, with 17 bases in the middle. CDR1 and CDR2 from the germline V gene are MNHEY and SMNVEV (reference sequence).

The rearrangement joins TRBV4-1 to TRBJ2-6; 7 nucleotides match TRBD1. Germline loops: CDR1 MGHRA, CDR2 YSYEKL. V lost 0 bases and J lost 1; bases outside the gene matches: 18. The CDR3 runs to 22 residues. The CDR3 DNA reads TGCGCCAGCAGCCAAGACTTTCTTTTTGGTGGGACAGCGGCTTCTGGGGCCAACGTCCTGACTTTC. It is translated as CASSQDFLFGGTAASGANVLTF.